These 8 T cell receptor beta chains were all obtained from the same sample, sequenced in a study of OX40 agonist ivuxolimab in advanced cancers. Sequencing was performed with immunoSEQ multiplex PCR; in TCRdb, only in-frame clones are kept and a portion is missing. The table shows under 95,000 clones, with 70% to 90% occurring only once. The starting material was CD4+ or CD8+ T cells sorted from blood, obtained in a trial of the OX40 agonist ivuxolimab. These receptors were collected from an adult with an advanced solid tumor such as melanoma, head and neck, liver or kidney cancer.

The gene calls are TRBV6-6 and TRBJ2-7; 8 bases agree with TRBD1. Germline CDR1 is MNHNY and CDR2 is SVGAGI (reference sequence). The V gene end was trimmed by 5 bases and the J gene end by 7 bases; junction bases not matched to a gene: 10. The CDR3 is made up of 14 amino acids. The CDR3 nucleotides are TGTGCCAGCAGTCCCCCCAGGGGGCTAGGAGAGCAGTACTTC. Its translation: CASSPPRGLGEQYF.

The chain recombines TRBV28 with TRBJ2-2; a possible D gene is TRBD2 (6 bases). With 5 bases removed from V and 6 bases from J, the gap between germline ends came to 19 bases. The CDR3 runs 16 residues. CDR1 MDHEN and CDR2 SYDVKM come from the germline V gene. The CDR3 loop is CASSPPLRPGAGELFF. In DNA, the CDR3 is TGTGCCAGCAGTCCCCCCCTCAGACCGGGGGCCGGGGAGCTGTTTTTT.

This chain links TRBV10-3 with TRBJ2-5; unclear D gene. Germline lookup yields CDR1 ENHRY and CDR2 SYGVKD. The V end was cut by 4 bases, the J end by 0 bases, with 12 bases between. This CDR3 comprises 15 residues. CDR3 residues: CAISVSAWYQETQYF. In DNA, the CDR3 is TGTGCCATCAGTGTCAGCGCATGGTACCAAGAGACCCAGTACTTC.

The chain joins TRBV6-6 to TRBJ2-1; TRBD2 matches at 14 bases. The germline CDR1 and CDR2 sequences are MNHNY and SVGAGI (reference sequence). The CDR3 sequence is 16 residues long. J lost 12 bases, V lost 2 bases, and 9 bases had no gene match. The CDR3 coding sequence is TGTGCCAGCAGTTACGTCGGGACTAGCGGGAGCTCCACGCAGTTCTTC. Amino acid sequence: CASSYVGTSGSSTQFF.

V is TRBV6-4 and J is TRBJ1-4; D uncertain. Germline V gene lookup returns CDR1 MRHNA and CDR2 SNTAGT. V lost 9 bases to trimming and J lost 3 bases, with 14 bases between them. The length of the CDR3 is 14 residues. The CDR3 loop reads CARPTGRSNEKLFF. CDR3 DNA sequence: TGTGCCAGGCCAACCGGCAGATCTAATGAAAAACTGTTTTTT.

The J gene is TRBJ1-2, the V gene TRBV28; perhaps TRBD1 as D (5 bases). Deletions cut 1 base from V and 2 bases from J, with 8 bases between. CDR1 and CDR2 (germline): MDHEN, SYDVKM. The CDR3 length is 14 residues. In DNA form, the CDR3 reads TGTGCCAGCAGTTTATACGGGGGAAACTATGGCTACACCTTC. Its protein is CASSLYGGNYGYTF.

The rearrangement uses TRBV18 and TRBJ2-3, with 8 nucleotides matching TRBD2. Germline values: CDR1 KGHSH, CDR2 LQKENI. Trimming at V came to 0 bases and at J to 3 bases, leaving 2 bases not matched to a gene. The CDR3 runs to 15 residues. The CDR3 is CASSPPSGATDTQYF. CDR3 DNA sequence: TGTGCCAGCTCACCACCTAGCGGGGCAACAGATACGCAGTATTTT. Drawing the rest from reference TRBV18 and TRBJ2-3, the complete variable domain is NAGVMQNPRHLVRRRGQEARLRCSPMKGHSHVYWYRQLPEEGLKFMVYLQKENIIDESGMPKERFSAEFPKEGPSILRIQQVVRGDSAAYFCASSPPSGATDTQYFGPGTRLTVL.

The rearrangement uses TRBV28 and TRBJ2-5; tentatively, D is TRBD2 (6 bases). V was trimmed by 2 bases and J by 1 base, leaving 8 bases between them. The CDR3 consists of 14 residues. Germline assignment: CDR1 MDHEN and CDR2 SYDVKM. The CDR3 DNA sequence: TGTGCCAGCAGTTTAGCGGGGATCCAAGAGACCCAGTACTTC. Its translation is CASSLAGIQETQYF.